This record concerns one TCR beta chain sequence. The CDR3 sequence is 10 residues long. Looked up from germline, CDR1 is DFQATT and CDR2 is SNEGSKA (reference sequence). MiXCR was run by TCRdb on the reads, yielding one entry per CDR3 protein. The table records 400,000 to 550,000 distinct CDR3 sequences, roughly 12% of them present only once. The data derive from a study of T cell repertoires in cytomegalovirus infection. The chain recombines TRBV20-1 with TRBJ1-1; D call uncertain. This receptor was taken from a human donor in good health (CMV status not recorded). Some clones in this sample may be carry-over from other donors' samples. Material: PBMCs. The CDR3 protein is CTPLETEAFF. Written as DNA, the CDR3 is TGCACCCCGTTAGAGACTGAAGCTTTCTTT.